One sample yielded the 3 T cell receptor beta chains listed below, sequenced in a study of cytomegalovirus exposure and HLA in healthy donors. Both 60 Vbeta primers and 13 Jbeta primers went into the PCR. Clones were read by immunoSEQ multiplex PCR, and TCRdb kept only the in-frame ones, dropping some. The table includes approximately 130,000 clones, 75% to 90% detected once. What was sequenced was PBMCs. The receptor set was obtained from a woman aged 40 to 50 in good health and CMV-seronegative.

The gene calls are TRBV14 and TRBJ1-1; D is perhaps TRBD1 (6 bases). Per germline, CDR1 SGHDN and CDR2 FVKESK. There are 14 residues in the CDR3. Trimming removed 8 bases at V and 3 bases at J, with 16 bases between. CDR3 in amino acids: CASLRQGRYTEAFF. The CDR3 nucleotides read TGTGCCAGCCTAAGGCAGGGGAGATACACTGAAGCTTTCTTT.

This clone was found a few times. This chain joins TRBV5-1 and TRBJ2-3; 9 nucleotides agree with TRBD2. This CDR3 spans 17 amino acids. Germline CDR1 and CDR2: SGHRS and YFSETQ. The ends lost 4 bases at V and 2 bases at J; junction bases unmatched: 11. The CDR3 here is CASSLAVASGTTDTQYF. Here the CDR3 DNA reads TGCGCCAGCAGCCTGGCCGTGGCTAGCGGGACCACAGATACGCAGTATTTT.

This chain joins TRBV19 and TRBJ2-1, with 12 positions matching TRBD2. Germline CDR1 is LNHDA and CDR2 is SQIVND (reference sequence). The ends lost 6 bases at V and 6 bases at J; junction bases unmatched: 12. The CDR3 consists of 17 residues. The CDR3: CASSFRLAGVVGNEQFF. CDR3 DNA sequence: TGTGCCAGTAGCTTTAGACTAGCGGGAGTAGTCGGCAATGAGCAGTTCTTC. The full variable domain, its missing parts supplied by reference TRBV19 and TRBJ2-1, is DGGITQSPKYLFRKEGQNVTLSCEQNLNHDAMYWYRQDPGQGLRLIYYSQIVNDFQKGDIAEGYSVSREKKESFPLTVTSAQKNPTAFYLCASSFRLAGVVGNEQFFGPGTRLTVL.